The 20 T cell receptor beta chains reported below all come from one sample, sequenced in a study of T cells in Graves' hyperthyroidism and ophthalmopathy (dated by TCRdb to between 2018 and 2021). Libraries were prepared through multiplex PCR. TCRdb names Illumina HiSeq 2000 as the instrument used. Amplification of TCR beta CDR3 regions was carried out from RNA transcripts. The TCR CDR3 was subjected to a first round of RT-PCR using the HTBI primer set and the Qiagen OneStep RT-PCR kit. In TCRdb, the public reads were trimmed at Q25 with fastp and aligned with MiXCR, with productive beta chains retained. When rows share a CDR3 protein, they turn into one entry using the most common DNA and genes. The sample profile shows fewer than 300,000 distinct CDR3 sequences; around 15% of them were found once. The ten most abundant clones make up around 31% of the sample. The specimen was blood. Receptor source: a woman between 50 and 59 years old with Graves' hyperthyroidism that later progressed to Graves' ophthalmopathy.

This chain joins TRBV9 and TRBJ2-1; D is unresolved. Between the trimmed V and J ends, which lost 2 bases and 5 bases, there was a span of 11 bases. Germline V gene sequence: CDR1 SGDLS, CDR2 YYNGEE. This CDR3 has 14 amino acids. The CDR3 protein is CASSVQSGDNEQFF. DNA of the CDR3: TGTGCCAGCAGCGTCCAATCCGGTGACAATGAGCAGTTCTTC.

This clonotype was seen a few times. CDR3 region: CSGGIGGAFF. CDR3 DNA sequence: TGCAGTGGGGGTATTGGAGGGGCTTTCTTT. V is TRBV20-1 and J is TRBJ1-1; D is ambiguous. Looked up from germline, CDR1 is DFQATT and CDR2 is SNEGSKA (reference sequence). The ends were cut back, 7 bases at V and 11 bases at J, with 14 bases in the middle. The CDR3 covers 10 residues.

This clonotype was observed many times. The CDR3: CASSRRRENRADTQYF. DNA of the CDR3: TGTGCCAGCAGTCGAAGACGGGAGAACAGGGCAGATACGCAGTATTTT. The V call is TRBV6-2 or TRBV6-3, the J call TRBJ2-3; D possibly uses TRBD1 or TRBD2 (6 bases each). Trimming cost V 5 bases and J 4 bases, with 19 bases left between them. Germline CDR1 and CDR2: MNHEY and SVGEGT. The CDR3 extends over 16 amino acids.

The table lists this clonotype with many counts. V is TRBV28 and J is TRBJ1-1; D possibly corresponds to TRBD1 (6 bases). The CDR3 is made up of 15 amino acids. In germline, CDR1 is MDHEN, CDR2 SYDVKM. The V end lost 6 bases, the J end lost 5 bases, and 19 bases lay between the germline ends. CDR3 residues: CASSPPGGARTEAFF. Here the CDR3 DNA reads TGTGCCAGCAGCCCCCCGGGGGGCGCGAGGACTGAAGCTTTCTTT.

V is TRBV7-9 and J is TRBJ1-6; D not resolved. V was cut by 3 bases and J by 7 bases, with 4 bases left in between. The CDR3 is made up of 12 amino acids. CDR1 SEHNR and CDR2 FQNEAQ come from the germline V gene (reference sequence). CDR3 nucleotides: TGTGCCAGCAGCTTGTCGAATTCACCCCTCCACTTT. It is translated as CASSLSNSPLHF. The full variable domain, with the rest looked up from reference TRBV7-9 and TRBJ1-6, is DTGVSQNPRHKITKRGQNVTFRCDPISEHNRLYWYRQTLGQGPEFLTYFQNEAQLEKSRLLSDRFSAERPKGSFSTLEIQRTEQGDSAMYLCASSLSNSPLHFGNGTRLTVT.

This clonotype was counted ten times or more. The V gene is TRBV7-9, the J gene TRBJ1-4; no clear D. The germline CDR1 and CDR2 sequences are SEHNR and FQNEAQ (reference sequence). This CDR3 comprises 15 residues. V gave up 5 bases and J gave up 4 bases, with 14 bases separating them. The CDR3 DNA is TGTGCCAGCAGCCCACCGGGGAACCTTAATGAAAAACTGTTTTTT. It encodes CASSPPGNLNEKLFF.

This clonotype has ten or more counts. The genes are TRBV20-1 and TRBJ2-7; 10 bases align to TRBD2. The V segment lost 7 bases and the J segment 2 bases; nucleotides outside the gene matches: 17. This CDR3 has 17 amino acids. From germline, CDR1 is DFQATT and CDR2 SNEGSKA (reference sequence). The CDR3 region has the DNA TGCAGTGTCGCACCTCGGCCTAGCGGGAGTTTCGCCTACGAGCAGTACTTC. It codes for CSVAPRPSGSFAYEQYF.

This clonotype was detected many times. V is TRBV5-5 and J is TRBJ1-2, with 7 bases matching TRBD1. This CDR3 has 13 residues. V lost 4 bases, J lost 11 bases, and 11 bases stayed unmatched. The germline CDR1 and CDR2 sequences are SGHKS and YYEKEE (reference sequence). The CDR3 bases are TGTGCCAGCAGCACCGTCCGACAGGGAGCGTACACCTTC. It codes for CASSTVRQGAYTF.

Ten or more counts support this clonotype. J is TRBJ2-7 and V is TRBV12-3 or TRBV12-4; 10 bases line up with TRBD1. V lost 8 bases, J lost 4 bases, and 8 bases stayed unmatched. This CDR3 contains 14 residues. CDR3 nucleotides: TGTGCCAGCCGGGGGACAGGGGACAAATACGAGCAGTACTTC. Protein product: CASRGTGDKYEQYF.

This clonotype has a count of ten or more. This chain links TRBV5-1 with TRBJ2-1; no definite D call. The CDR3 totals 12 residues. Germline V lookup: CDR1 SGHRS, CDR2 YFSETQ. Trimming left V 5 bases short and J 6 bases short, with 9 bases between. The CDR3 nucleotides read TGCGCCAGCAGTTTAGCCTTCAATGAGCAGTTCTTC. This encodes CASSLAFNEQFF. Full variable domain (outside the CDR3, taken from reference TRBV5-1 and TRBJ2-1): KAGVTQTPRYLIKTRGQQVTLSCSPISGHRSVSWYQQTPGQGLQFLFEYFSETQRNKGNFPGRFSGRQFSNSRSEMNVSTLELGDSALYLCASSLAFNEQFFGPGTRLTVL.

Ten or more counts support this clonotype. This chain joins TRBV7-6 and TRBJ1-2, with no clear D. Germline assignment: CDR1 SGHVS and CDR2 FNYEAQ. This CDR3 is 14 amino acids long. Trimming removed 1 base from V and 6 bases from J, with 12 bases in between. DNA of the CDR3: TGTGCCAGCAGCTTAGGTAGGGAACTGGATGGCTACACCTTC. Its translation is CASSLGRELDGYTF.

This clonotype was observed many times. The chain employs TRBV19 and TRBJ1-1, with TRBD1 matching 7 bases. The trim removed 10 bases at V and 3 bases at J, leaving 14 bases unmatched. The CDR3 spans 15 residues. Germline assignment: CDR1 LNHDA and CDR2 SQIVND (reference sequence). The CDR3 loop reads CATKTETGPYTEAFF. The CDR3 nucleotides read TGTGCCACCAAAACAGAGACAGGGCCATACACTGAAGCTTTCTTT.

This clonotype has ten or more counts. This chain joins TRBV20-1 and TRBJ1-1, with 7 bases that match TRBD1. The CDR3 is 16 residues long. Losses at the gene ends were 3 bases for V and 0 bases for J; bases not matched to a gene: 10. The germline V gene encodes CDR1 DFQATT and CDR2 SNEGSKA (reference sequence). CDR3 sequence: CSASYRGVVVNTEAFF. Here the CDR3 DNA reads TGCAGTGCTAGCTACAGGGGCGTGGTGGTGAACACTGAAGCTTTCTTT.

The genes are TRBV19 and TRBJ1-3; no clear D gene. CDR1 is LNHDA, CDR2 SQIVND, per germline (reference sequence). The CDR3 has 14 amino acids. V dropped 3 bases and J dropped 0 bases, with 6 bases sitting between them. The CDR3 spells CASSIQDSGNTIYF. Here the CDR3 DNA reads TGTGCCAGTAGTATTCAGGACTCTGGAAACACCATATATTTT. Variable domain in full (rest from reference TRBV19 and TRBJ1-3): DGGITQSPKYLFRKEGQNVTLSCEQNLNHDAMYWYRQDPGQGLRLIYYSQIVNDFQKGDIAEGYSVSREKKESFPLTVTSAQKNPTAFYLCASSIQDSGNTIYFGEGSWLTVV.

J is TRBJ2-5 and V is TRBV20-1; tentative D call: TRBD1 (6 bases). Germline values: CDR1 DFQATT, CDR2 SNEGSKA (reference sequence). The V and J ends lost 7 bases and 5 bases respectively, with 17 bases between them. This CDR3 has 13 residues. CDR3 sequence reads: CSVEGRGVETQYF. CDR3 coding DNA: TGCAGTGTCGAGGGCAGGGGAGTCGAGACCCAGTACTTC.

This clonotype was found many times. The rearrangement uses TRBV7-3 and TRBJ2-6; D not certain. Germline lookup yields CDR1 SGHTA and CDR2 FQGTGA. The CDR3 totals 15 residues. Trimming left V 5 bases short and J 0 bases short, with 8 bases between. CDR3 protein: CASSPGTSGANVLTF. For the CDR3, the DNA is TGTGCCAGCAGCCCCGGAACCTCTGGGGCCAACGTCCTGACTTTC.

The genes are TRBV11-2 and TRBJ2-3; D possibly uses TRBD1 or TRBD2 (6 bases each). Germline-derived CDR1 and CDR2 are SGHAT and FQNNGV. The V and J ends lost 5 bases and 4 bases respectively, with 19 bases between them. This CDR3 has 16 residues. The chain's CDR3 is CASSSLDGRGADTQYF. For the CDR3, the DNA is TGTGCCAGCAGCAGCTTAGATGGTAGGGGGGCAGATACGCAGTATTTT. The full variable domain, in which reference TRBV11-2 and TRBJ2-3 provide the parts outside the CDR3, is EAGVAQSPRYKIIEKRQSVAFWCNPISGHATLYWYQQILGQGPKLLIQFQNNGVVDDSQLPKDRFSAERLKGVDSTLKIQPAKLEDSAVYLCASSSLDGRGADTQYFGPGTRLTVL.

This clonotype was counted at least ten times. This chain's CDR3 is CAISEGTWFKENEKLFF. As DNA, the CDR3 is TGTGCCATCAGTGAGGGGACCTGGTTCAAAGAGAATGAAAAACTGTTTTTT. This chain joins TRBV10-3 and TRBJ1-4; TRBD1 might be the D (5 bases). Trimming removed 2 bases at V and 5 bases at J, with 18 bases between. Germline V gene lookup returns CDR1 ENHRY and CDR2 SYGVKD. The CDR3 is made up of 17 amino acids.

This clonotype was seen only a few times. The CDR3 coding sequence is TGTGCCAGCAGCTTAGCGCTGGGCAGGGGGTCTTTTTACTACGAGCAGTACTTC. This translates into CASSLALGRGSFYYEQYF. V gene TRBV7-2 combines with J gene TRBJ2-7; 7 nucleotides match TRBD1. Germline trimming cut 0 bases from V and 3 bases from J; bases unmatched to any gene: 14. The germline V gene encodes CDR1 SGHTA and CDR2 FQGNSA. There are 18 residues in the CDR3.

J is TRBJ2-4 and V is TRBV5-1, with 7 bases fitting TRBD2. Looked up from germline, CDR1 is SGHRS and CDR2 is YFSETQ. The junction had 6 bases not matched to a gene; V was cut back by 3 bases and J by 6 bases. The CDR3 consists of 14 residues. Here the CDR3 reads CASSWGTGGNIQYF. The CDR3 nucleotides read TGCGCCAGCAGCTGGGGGACGGGAGGAAACATTCAGTACTTC.